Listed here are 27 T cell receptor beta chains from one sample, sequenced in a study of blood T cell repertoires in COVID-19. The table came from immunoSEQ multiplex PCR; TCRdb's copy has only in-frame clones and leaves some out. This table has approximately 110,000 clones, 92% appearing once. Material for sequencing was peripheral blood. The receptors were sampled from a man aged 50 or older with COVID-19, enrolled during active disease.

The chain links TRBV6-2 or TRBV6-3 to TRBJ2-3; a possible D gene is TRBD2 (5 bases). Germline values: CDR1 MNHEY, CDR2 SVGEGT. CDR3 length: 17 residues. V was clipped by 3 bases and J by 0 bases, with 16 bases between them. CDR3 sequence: CASSYIRGSLSTDTQYF. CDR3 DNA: TGTGCCAGCAGTTATATTCGTGGGAGCCTCAGCACAGATACGCAGTATTTT.

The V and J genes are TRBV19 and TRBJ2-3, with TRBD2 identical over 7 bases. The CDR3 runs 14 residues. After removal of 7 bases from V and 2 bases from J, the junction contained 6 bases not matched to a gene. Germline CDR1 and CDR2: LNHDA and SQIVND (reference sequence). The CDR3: CASKQKRDTDTQYF. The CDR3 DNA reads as TGTGCCAGTAAGCAGAAGCGGGACACAGATACGCAGTATTTT.

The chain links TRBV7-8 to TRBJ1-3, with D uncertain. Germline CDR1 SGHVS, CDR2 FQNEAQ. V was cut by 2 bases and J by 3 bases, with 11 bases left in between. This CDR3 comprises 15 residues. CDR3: CASSLFSSFGNTIYF. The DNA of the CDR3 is TGTGCCAGCAGCTTATTTTCATCATTTGGAAACACCATATATTTT. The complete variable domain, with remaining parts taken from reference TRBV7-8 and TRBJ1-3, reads GAGVSQSPRYKVAKRGQDVALRCDPISGHVSLFWYQQALGQGPEFLTYFQNEAQLDKSGLPSDRFFAERPEGSVSTLKIQRTQQEDSAVYLCASSLFSSFGNTIYFGEGSWLTVV.

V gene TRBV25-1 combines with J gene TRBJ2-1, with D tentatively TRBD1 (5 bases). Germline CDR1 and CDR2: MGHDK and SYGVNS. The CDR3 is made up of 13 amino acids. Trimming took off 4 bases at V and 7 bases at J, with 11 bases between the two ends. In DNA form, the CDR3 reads TGTGCCAGCAGTGGATGGGCAGGGAATGAGCAGTTCTTC. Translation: CASSGWAGNEQFF.

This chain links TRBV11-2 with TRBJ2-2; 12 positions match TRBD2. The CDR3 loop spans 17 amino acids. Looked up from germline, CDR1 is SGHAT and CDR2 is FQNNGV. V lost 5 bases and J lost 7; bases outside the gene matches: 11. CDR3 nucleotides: TGTGCCAGCAGCCGAGATCTAGCGGGAGGGGTTGGCGGGGAGCTGTTTTTT. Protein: CASSRDLAGGVGGELFF.

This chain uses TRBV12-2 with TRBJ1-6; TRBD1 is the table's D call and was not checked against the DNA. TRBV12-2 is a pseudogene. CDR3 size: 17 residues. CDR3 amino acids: CASRLRPGQGFRSPLHF. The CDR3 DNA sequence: TGTGCAAGTCGCTTAAGGCCAGGACAGGGATTTCGTTCACCCCTCCACTTT.

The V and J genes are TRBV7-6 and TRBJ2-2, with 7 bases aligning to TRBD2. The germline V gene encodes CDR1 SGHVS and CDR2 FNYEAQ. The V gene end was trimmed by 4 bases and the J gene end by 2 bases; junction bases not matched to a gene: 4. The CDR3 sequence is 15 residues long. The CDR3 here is CASSSLAGNTGELFF. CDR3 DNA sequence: TGTGCCAGCAGCTCCTTAGCGGGCAACACCGGGGAGCTGTTTTTT.

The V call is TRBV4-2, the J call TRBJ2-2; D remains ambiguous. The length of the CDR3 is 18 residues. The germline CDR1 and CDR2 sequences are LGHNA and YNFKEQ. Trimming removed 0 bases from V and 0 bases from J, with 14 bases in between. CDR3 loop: CASSQDPVSITNTGELFF. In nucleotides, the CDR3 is TGTGCCAGCAGCCAAGATCCTGTCAGTATAACGAACACCGGGGAGCTGTTTTTT.

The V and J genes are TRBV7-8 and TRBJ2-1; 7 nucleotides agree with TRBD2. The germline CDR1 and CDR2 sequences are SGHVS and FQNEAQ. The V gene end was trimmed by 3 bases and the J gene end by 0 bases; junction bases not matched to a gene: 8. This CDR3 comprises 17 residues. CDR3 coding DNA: TGTGCCAGCAGCTTCTCTAGCGGTTCTAGCTCCTACAATGAGCAGTTCTTC. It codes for CASSFSSGSSSYNEQFF.

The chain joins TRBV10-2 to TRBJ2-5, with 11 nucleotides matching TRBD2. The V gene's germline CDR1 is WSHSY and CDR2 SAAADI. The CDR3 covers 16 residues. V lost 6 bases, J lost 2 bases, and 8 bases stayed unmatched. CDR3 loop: CASSPLAGGQQETQYF. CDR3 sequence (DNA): TGCGCCAGCAGCCCTCTAGCGGGAGGTCAGCAAGAGACCCAGTACTTC.

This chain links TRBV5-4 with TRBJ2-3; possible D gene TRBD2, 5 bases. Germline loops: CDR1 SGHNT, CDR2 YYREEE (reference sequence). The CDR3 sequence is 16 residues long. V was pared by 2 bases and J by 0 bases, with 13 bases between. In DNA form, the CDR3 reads TGTGCCAGCAGCTTCGGAGGAGGATATAGCACAGATACGCAGTATTTT. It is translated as CASSFGGGYSTDTQYF.

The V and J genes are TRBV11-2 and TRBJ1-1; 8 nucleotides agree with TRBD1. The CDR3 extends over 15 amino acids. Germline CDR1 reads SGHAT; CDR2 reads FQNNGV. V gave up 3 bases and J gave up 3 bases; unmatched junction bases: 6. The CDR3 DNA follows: TGTGCCAGCAGCTTTATCCCGACAGGGGACACTGAAGCTTTCTTT. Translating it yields CASSFIPTGDTEAFF.

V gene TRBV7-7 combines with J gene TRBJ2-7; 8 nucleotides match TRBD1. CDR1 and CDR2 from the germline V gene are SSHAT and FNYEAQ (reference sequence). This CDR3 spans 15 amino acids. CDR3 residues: CASSLDRALGSEQYV. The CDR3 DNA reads TGTGCTAGCAGTTTGGACAGGGCCTTGGGGTCCGAGCAGTACGTC.

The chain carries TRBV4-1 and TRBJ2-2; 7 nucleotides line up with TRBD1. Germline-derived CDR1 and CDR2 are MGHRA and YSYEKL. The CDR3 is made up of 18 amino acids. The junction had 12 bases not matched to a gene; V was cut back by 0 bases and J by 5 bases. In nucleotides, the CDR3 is TGCGCCAGCAGCCAAGATCCTTTAGGGGGCCTCCTAACCGGGGAGCTGTTTTTT. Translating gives CASSQDPLGGLLTGELFF.

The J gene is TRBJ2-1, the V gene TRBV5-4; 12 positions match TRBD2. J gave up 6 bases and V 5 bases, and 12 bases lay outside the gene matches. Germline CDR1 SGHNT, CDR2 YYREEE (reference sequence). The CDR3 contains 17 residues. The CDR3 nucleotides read TGTGCCAGCAGTGGACAGGCTAGCGGGAGGGCCTCCAATGAGCAGTTCTTC. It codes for CASSGQASGRASNEQFF.

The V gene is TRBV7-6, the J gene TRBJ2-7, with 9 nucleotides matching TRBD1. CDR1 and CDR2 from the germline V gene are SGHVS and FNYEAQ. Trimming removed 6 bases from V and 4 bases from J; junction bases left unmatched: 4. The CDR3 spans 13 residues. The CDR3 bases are TGTGCCAGCAGTACCGGGACAGGGTACGAGCAGTACTTC. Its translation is CASSTGTGYEQYF.

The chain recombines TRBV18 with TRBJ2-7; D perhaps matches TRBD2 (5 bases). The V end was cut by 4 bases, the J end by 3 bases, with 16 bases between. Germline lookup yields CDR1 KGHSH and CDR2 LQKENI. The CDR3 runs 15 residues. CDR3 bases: TGTGCCAGCTCACTCAAAAACGGGGAGAACTACGAGCAGTACGTC. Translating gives CASSLKNGENYEQYV.

The CDR3 loop reads CASSPRGVGYTF. The CDR3 bases are TGTGCCAGCTCACCACGGGGGGTCGGCTACACCTTC. This sequence joins TRBV18 and TRBJ1-2, with D tentatively TRBD1 (5 bases). The V end lost 1 base, the J end lost 8 bases, and 8 bases lay between the germline ends. CDR1 is KGHSH and CDR2 is LQKENI in the germline V gene. The CDR3 extends over 12 amino acids.

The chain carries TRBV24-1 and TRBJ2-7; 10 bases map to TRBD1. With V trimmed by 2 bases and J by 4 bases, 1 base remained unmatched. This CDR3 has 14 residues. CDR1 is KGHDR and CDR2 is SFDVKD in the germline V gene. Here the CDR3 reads CATSDWDRGYEQYV. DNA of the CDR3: TGTGCCACCAGTGATTGGGACAGGGGATACGAGCAGTACGTC.

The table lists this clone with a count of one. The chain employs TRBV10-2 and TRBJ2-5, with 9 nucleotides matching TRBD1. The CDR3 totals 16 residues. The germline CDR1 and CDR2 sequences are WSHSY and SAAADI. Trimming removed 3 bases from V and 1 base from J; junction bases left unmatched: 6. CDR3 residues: CASSEKDRGIQETQYF. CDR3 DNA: TGCGCCAGCAGTGAAAAGGACAGGGGAATCCAAGAGACCCAGTACTTC.

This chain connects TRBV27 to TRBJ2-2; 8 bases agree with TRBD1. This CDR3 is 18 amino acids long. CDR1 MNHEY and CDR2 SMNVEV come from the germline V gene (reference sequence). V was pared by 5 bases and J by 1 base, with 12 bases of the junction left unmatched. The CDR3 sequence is CASSRQGLAIWNTGELFF. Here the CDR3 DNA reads TGTGCCAGCAGTCGACAGGGGTTAGCGATCTGGAACACCGGGGAGCTGTTTTTT.

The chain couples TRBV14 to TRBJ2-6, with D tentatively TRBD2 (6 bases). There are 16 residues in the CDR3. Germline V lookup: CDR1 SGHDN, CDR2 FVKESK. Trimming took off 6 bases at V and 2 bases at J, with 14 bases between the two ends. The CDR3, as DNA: TGTGCCAGCAGTCCTGGAGCGGGTACTGGGGCCAACGTCCTGACTTTC. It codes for CASSPGAGTGANVLTF.

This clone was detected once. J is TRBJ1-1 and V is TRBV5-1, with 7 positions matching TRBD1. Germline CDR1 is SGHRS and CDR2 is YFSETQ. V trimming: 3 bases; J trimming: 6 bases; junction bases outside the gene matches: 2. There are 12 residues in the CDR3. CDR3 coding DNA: TGCGCCAGCAGCTCCGGGACAGCTGAAGCTTTCTTT. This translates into CASSSGTAEAFF.

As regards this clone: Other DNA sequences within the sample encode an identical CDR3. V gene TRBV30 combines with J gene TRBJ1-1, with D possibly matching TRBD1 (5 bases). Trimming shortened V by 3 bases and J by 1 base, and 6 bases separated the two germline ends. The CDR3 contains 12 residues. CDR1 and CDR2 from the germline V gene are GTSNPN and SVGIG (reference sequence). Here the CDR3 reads CAWSQGNTEAFF. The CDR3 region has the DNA TGTGCCTGGAGCCAGGGGAACACTGAAGCTTTCTTT.

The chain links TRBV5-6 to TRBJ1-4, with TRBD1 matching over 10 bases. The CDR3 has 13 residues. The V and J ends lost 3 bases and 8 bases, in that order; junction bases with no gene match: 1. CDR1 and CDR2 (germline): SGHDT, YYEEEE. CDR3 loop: CASSWDRGEKLFF. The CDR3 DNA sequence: TGTGCCAGCAGCTGGGACAGGGGCGAAAAACTGTTTTTT.

CDR3 nucleotide sequence: TGTGCCAGCAGCCCAACCGGGACAGGGGGAAATCTCTACACCTTC. Protein product: CASSPTGTGGNLYTF. The rearrangement links TRBV28 to TRBJ1-2, with 11 bases aligning to TRBD1. CDR3 length: 15 amino acids. Losses at the gene ends were 6 bases for V and 10 bases for J; bases not matched to a gene: 13. From germline, CDR1 is MDHEN and CDR2 SYDVKM.

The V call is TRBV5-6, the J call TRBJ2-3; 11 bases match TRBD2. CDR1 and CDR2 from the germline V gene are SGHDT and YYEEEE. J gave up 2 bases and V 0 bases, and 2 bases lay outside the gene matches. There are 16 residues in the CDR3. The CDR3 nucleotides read TGTGCCAGCAGCTTGGGACTAGCGGGACTCACAGATACGCAGTATTTT. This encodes CASSLGLAGLTDTQYF.